Sequencing of this T cell receptor beta chain was carried out in a study of follicular helper T cells after annual influenza vaccination. Points from the study as a whole: ICOS+CD38+ cTfh clonality change tracked circulating plasmablast frequency change.

Some clones are missing from TCRdb's copy, which holds only in-frame ones; the method was immunoSEQ multiplex PCR. This table has thousands of clones, about 81% appearing once. V lost 4 bases and J lost 5; bases outside the gene matches: 8. Looked up from germline, CDR1 is SGHNT and CDR2 is YYREEE (reference sequence). This CDR3 has 15 amino acids. Concerning this clone: What it binds is unknown.

As for time point: 2015-2016 season, 7 days after influenza vaccination. Donors with HIV/AIDS, active malignancy, immunomodulators or active illness were excluded. This material consisted of CXCR5+ CD38- circulating T follicular helper cells from blood, taken 7 days after influenza vaccination. The subset here: circulating Tfh, non-naive CD4+CXCR5+PD-1+ (ICOS+CD38+ or ICOS-CD38-). This sequence joins TRBV5-4 and TRBJ1-2; TRBD1 matches at 10 bases. The receptor's source is an adult who received the influenza vaccine. CDR3 sequence reads: CASSDPGQGEYGYTF. In nucleotides, the CDR3 is TGTGCCAGCAGCGACCCCGGACAGGGGGAATATGGCTACACCTTC.